This is a list of T cell receptor beta chains from one sample in a study of T cells in Graves' hyperthyroidism and ophthalmopathy. MiXCR, run by TCRdb on the multiplex PCR reads, gives a single entry per CDR3 protein. Found here are hundreds of thousands of distinct CDR3 sequences, about 15% of them singletons; the top ten hold approximately 18%. Sequenced input: blood. The origin of the receptors is a woman younger than 35 with Graves' ophthalmopathy. Each CDR3 is given with its conserved first and last residue. The D gene is left open where the match is weak. The size field is filled for only some rows; it gives once, few, many or a size class.

d_gene: TRBD1; abundance: many; v_gene: TRBV20-1; j_gene: TRBJ2-7; CDR3aa: CSARDPPSGQGNYEQYF; CDR3nt: TGCAGTGCTAGAGATCCCCCCTCGGGACAGGGGAACTACGAGCAGTACTTC
d_gene: .; abundance: many; v_gene: TRBV5-5; j_gene: TRBJ2-1; CDR3aa: CASSSERSSYNEQFF; CDR3nt: TGTGCCAGCAGCTCAGAAAGGAGCTCCTACAATGAGCAGTTCTTC
d_gene: .; abundance: many; v_gene: TRBV11-3; j_gene: TRBJ2-7; CDR3aa: CASSLTGDEQYF; CDR3nt: TGTGCCAGCAGCTTGACAGGCGACGAGCAGTACTTC
d_gene: TRBD1; abundance: few; v_gene: TRBV6-5; j_gene: TRBJ1-1; CDR3aa: CASSYSKGLAGGGTEAFF; CDR3nt: TGTGCCAGCAGTTACTCGAAAGGTTTAGCAGGGGGAGGCACTGAAGCTTTCTTT
d_gene: TRBD1; abundance: many; v_gene: TRBV7-9; j_gene: TRBJ1-2; CDR3aa: CASSPRTGPFYTF; CDR3nt: TGTGCCAGCAGCCCCCGGACAGGGCCTTTCTACACCTTC
d_gene: .; abundance: few; v_gene: TRBV30; j_gene: TRBJ1-5; CDR3aa: CAWSTPRGNQPQHF; CDR3nt: TGTGCCTGGAGTACCCCACGGGGGAATCAGCCCCAGCATTTT
d_gene: TRBD2; abundance: .; v_gene: TRBV12-3/TRBV12-4; j_gene: TRBJ2-3; CDR3aa: CASSDGTSGGAHPDTQYF; CDR3nt: TGTGCCAGCAGTGACGGGACTAGCGGGGGGGCCCACCCAGATACGCAGTATTTT
d_gene: .; abundance: few; v_gene: TRBV9; j_gene: TRBJ1-2; CDR3aa: CASSFSKENLGANYGYTF; CDR3nt: TGTGCCAGCAGCTTTTCGAAAGAAAACCTCGGGGCGAACTATGGCTACACCTTC
d_gene: TRBD1; abundance: few; v_gene: TRBV5-4; j_gene: TRBJ2-7; CDR3aa: CASSLGTGGVDEQYF; CDR3nt: TGTGCCAGCAGCTTGGGGACAGGGGGCGTCGACGAGCAGTACTTC
d_gene: .; abundance: .; v_gene: TRBV3-1; j_gene: TRBJ2-2; CDR3aa: CASSQGLTGAAGELFF; CDR3nt: TGTGCCAGCAGCCAAGGGTTAACGGGAGCGGCCGGGGAGCTGTTTTTT
d_gene: .; abundance: .; v_gene: TRBV10-3; j_gene: TRBJ2-6; CDR3aa: CAISESVSSGANVLTF; CDR3nt: TGTGCCATCAGTGAGTCGGTCAGCTCTGGGGCCAACGTCCTGACTTTC
d_gene: TRBD1; abundance: .; v_gene: TRBV5-1; j_gene: TRBJ1-2; CDR3aa: CASSLEDRAYGYTF; CDR3nt: TGCGCCAGCAGCTTGGAGGACAGGGCCTATGGCTACACCTTC
d_gene: TRBD2; abundance: many; v_gene: TRBV7-3; j_gene: TRBJ2-2; CDR3aa: CASRSGLAGTGELFF; CDR3nt: TGTGCCAGCAGAAGCGGACTAGCGGGAACCGGGGAGCTGTTTTTT
d_gene: .; abundance: few; v_gene: TRBV12-3/TRBV12-4; j_gene: TRBJ1-4; CDR3aa: CATRLLLKGKLFF; CDR3nt: TGTGCCACCCGGCTATTACTAAAGGGAAAACTGTTTTTT
d_gene: TRBD1; abundance: many; v_gene: TRBV28; j_gene: TRBJ2-7; CDR3aa: CASEGQEAYEQYF; CDR3nt: TGTGCCAGCGAGGGACAGGAAGCCTACGAGCAGTACTTC
d_gene: TRBD2; abundance: many; v_gene: TRBV3-1; j_gene: TRBJ2-1; CDR3aa: CASSQESSLAGEDEQFF; CDR3nt: TGTGCCAGCAGCCAAGAATCGAGCCTAGCGGGAGAGGATGAGCAGTTCTTC
d_gene: TRBD1; abundance: many; v_gene: TRBV10-3; j_gene: TRBJ1-5; CDR3aa: CAISDLNLGQGQPQHF; CDR3nt: TGTGCCATCAGTGACCTAAACCTCGGACAGGGCCAGCCCCAGCATTTT
d_gene: TRBD2; abundance: few; v_gene: TRBV7-3; j_gene: TRBJ2-3; CDR3aa: CASSLGASGIGTDTQYF; CDR3nt: TGTGCCAGCAGCTTAGGGGCTAGCGGGATTGGCACAGATACGCAGTATTTT
d_gene: TRBD2; abundance: once; v_gene: TRBV13; j_gene: TRBJ2-5; CDR3aa: CASRAAGGPQETQYF; CDR3nt: TGTGCCAGCAGAGCGGCGGGGGGCCCCCAAGAGACCCAGTACTTC
d_gene: .; abundance: few; v_gene: TRBV19; j_gene: TRBJ1-3; CDR3aa: CASSMVRWRLGNTIYF; CDR3nt: TGTGCCAGTAGTATGGTCCGTTGGCGGCTTGGAAACACCATATATTTT
d_gene: .; abundance: .; v_gene: TRBV19; j_gene: TRBJ1-1; CDR3aa: CASSIPTLTNTEAFF; CDR3nt: TGTGCCAGTAGCATCCCTACCCTGACGAACACTGAAGCTTTCTTT
d_gene: TRBD1; abundance: many; v_gene: TRBV4-1; j_gene: TRBJ1-1; CDR3aa: CASLGQPNTEAFF; CDR3nt: TGCGCCAGCCTGGGACAGCCGAACACTGAAGCTTTCTTT